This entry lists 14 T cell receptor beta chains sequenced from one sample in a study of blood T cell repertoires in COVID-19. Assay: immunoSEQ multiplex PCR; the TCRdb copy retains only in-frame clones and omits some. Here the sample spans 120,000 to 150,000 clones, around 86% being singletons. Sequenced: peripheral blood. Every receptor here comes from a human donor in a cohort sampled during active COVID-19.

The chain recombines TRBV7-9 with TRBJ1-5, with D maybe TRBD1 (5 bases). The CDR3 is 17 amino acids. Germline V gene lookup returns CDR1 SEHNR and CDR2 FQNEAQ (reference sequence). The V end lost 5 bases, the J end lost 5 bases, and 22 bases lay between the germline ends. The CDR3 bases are TGTGCCAGCAGCCAGTGGACCGGCTATAAGGGGTATCAGCCCCAGCATTTT. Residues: CASSQWTGYKGYQPQHF. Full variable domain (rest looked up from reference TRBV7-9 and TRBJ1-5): DTGVSQNPRHKITKRGQNVTFRCDPISEHNRLYWYRQTLGQGPEFLTYFQNEAQLEKSRLLSDRFSAERPKGSFSTLEIQRTEQGDSAMYLCASSQWTGYKGYQPQHFGDGTRLSIL.

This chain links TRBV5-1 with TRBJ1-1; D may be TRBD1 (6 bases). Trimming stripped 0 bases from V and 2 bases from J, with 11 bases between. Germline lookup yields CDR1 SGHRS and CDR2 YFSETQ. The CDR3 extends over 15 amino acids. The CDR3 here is CASSLAPGGNTEAFF. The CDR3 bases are TGCGCCAGCAGCTTGGCCCCGGGGGGCAACACTGAAGCTTTCTTT. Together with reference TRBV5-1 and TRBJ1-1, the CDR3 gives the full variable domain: KAGVTQTPRYLIKTRGQQVTLSCSPISGHRSVSWYQQTPGQGLQFLFEYFSETQRNKGNFPGRFSGRQFSNSRSEMNVSTLELGDSALYLCASSLAPGGNTEAFFGQGTRLTVV.

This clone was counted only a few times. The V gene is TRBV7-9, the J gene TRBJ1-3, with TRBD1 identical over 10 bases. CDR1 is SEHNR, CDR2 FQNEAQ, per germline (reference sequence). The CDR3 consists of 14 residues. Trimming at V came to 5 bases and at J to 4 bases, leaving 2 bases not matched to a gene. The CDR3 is CASSGTGEGNTIYF. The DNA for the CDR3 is TGTGCCAGCAGCGGGACAGGGGAGGGAAACACCATATATTTT.

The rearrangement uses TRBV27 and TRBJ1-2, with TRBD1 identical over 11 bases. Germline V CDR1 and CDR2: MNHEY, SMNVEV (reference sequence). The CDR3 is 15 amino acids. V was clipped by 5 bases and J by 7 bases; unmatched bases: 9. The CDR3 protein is CASSPGTGGLGGYTF. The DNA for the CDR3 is TGTGCCAGCAGTCCCGGGACAGGGGGGTTAGGTGGCTACACCTTC.

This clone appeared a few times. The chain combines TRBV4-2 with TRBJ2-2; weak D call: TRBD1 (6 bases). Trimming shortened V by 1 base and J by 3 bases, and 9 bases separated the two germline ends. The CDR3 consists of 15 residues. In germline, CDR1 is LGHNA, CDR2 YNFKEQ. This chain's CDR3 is CASSQGTADTGELFF. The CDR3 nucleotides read TGTGCCAGCAGCCAAGGGACAGCAGACACCGGGGAGCTGTTTTTT.

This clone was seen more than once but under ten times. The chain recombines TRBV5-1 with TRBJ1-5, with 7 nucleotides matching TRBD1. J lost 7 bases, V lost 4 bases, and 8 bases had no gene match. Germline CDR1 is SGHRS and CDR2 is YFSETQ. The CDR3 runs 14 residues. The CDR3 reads CASSVRQGGQPQHF. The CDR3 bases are TGCGCCAGCAGCGTACGACAGGGAGGCCAGCCCCAGCATTTT.

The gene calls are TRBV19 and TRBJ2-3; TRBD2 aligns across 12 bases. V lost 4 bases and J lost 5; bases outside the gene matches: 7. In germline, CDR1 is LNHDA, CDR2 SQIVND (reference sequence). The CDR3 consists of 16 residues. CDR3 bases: TGTGCCAGTAGTACGGTGGCTAGCGGGAGGGAAGATACGCAGTATTTT. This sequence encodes CASSTVASGREDTQYF.

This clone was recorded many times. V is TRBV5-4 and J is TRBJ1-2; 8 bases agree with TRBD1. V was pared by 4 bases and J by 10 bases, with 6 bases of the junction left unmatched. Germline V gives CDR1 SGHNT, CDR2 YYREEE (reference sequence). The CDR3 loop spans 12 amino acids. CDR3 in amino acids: CASSQPTGAYTF. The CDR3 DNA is TGTGCCAGCAGCCAGCCGACAGGGGCCTACACCTTC.

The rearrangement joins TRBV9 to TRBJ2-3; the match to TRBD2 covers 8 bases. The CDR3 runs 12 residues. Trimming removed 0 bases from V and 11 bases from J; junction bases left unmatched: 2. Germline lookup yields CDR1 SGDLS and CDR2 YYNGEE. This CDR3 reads CASSVVAGGQYF. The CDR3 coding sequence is TGTGCCAGCAGCGTAGTGGCGGGGGGGCAGTATTTT. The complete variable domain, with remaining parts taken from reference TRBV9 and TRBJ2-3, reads DSGVTQTPKHLITATGQRVTLRCSPRSGDLSVYWYQQSLDQGLQFLIQYYNGEERAKGNILERFSAQQFPDLHSELNLSSLELGDSALYFCASSVVAGGQYFGPGTRLTVL.

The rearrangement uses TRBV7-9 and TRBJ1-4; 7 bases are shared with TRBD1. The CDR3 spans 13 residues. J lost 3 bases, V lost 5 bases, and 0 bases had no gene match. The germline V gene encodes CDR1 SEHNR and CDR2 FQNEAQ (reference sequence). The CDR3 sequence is CASSQGANEKLFF. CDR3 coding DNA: TGTGCCAGCAGCCAGGGGGCTAATGAAAAACTGTTTTTT.

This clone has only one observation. The CDR3 nucleotides are TGTGCCACCAGCAGCCGTTTGGACACTCCCCTTAGCAATCAGCCCCAGCATTTT. Translating it yields CATSSRLDTPLSNQPQHF. The genes are TRBV15 and TRBJ1-5, with D maybe TRBD1 (5 bases). The V gene lost 3 bases and the J gene lost 0 bases, with 18 bases spanning the gap. The germline CDR1 and CDR2 sequences are LNHNV and YYDKDF (reference sequence). The CDR3 sequence is 18 residues long.

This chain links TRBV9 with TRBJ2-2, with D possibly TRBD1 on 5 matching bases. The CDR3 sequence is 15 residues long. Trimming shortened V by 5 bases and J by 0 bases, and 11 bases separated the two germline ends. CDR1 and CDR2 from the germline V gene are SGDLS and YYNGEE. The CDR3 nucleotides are TGTGCCAGCAGGATCGGACACTCGAACACCGGGGAGCTGTTTTTT. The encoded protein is CASRIGHSNTGELFF.

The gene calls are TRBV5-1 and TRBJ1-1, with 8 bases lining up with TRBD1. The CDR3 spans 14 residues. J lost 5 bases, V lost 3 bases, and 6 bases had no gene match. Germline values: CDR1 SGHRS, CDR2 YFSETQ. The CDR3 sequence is CASSSWTGKTEAFF. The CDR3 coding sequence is TGCGCCAGCAGCTCTTGGACAGGGAAAACTGAAGCTTTCTTT. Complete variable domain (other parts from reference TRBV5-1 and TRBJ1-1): KAGVTQTPRYLIKTRGQQVTLSCSPISGHRSVSWYQQTPGQGLQFLFEYFSETQRNKGNFPGRFSGRQFSNSRSEMNVSTLELGDSALYLCASSSWTGKTEAFFGQGTRLTVV.

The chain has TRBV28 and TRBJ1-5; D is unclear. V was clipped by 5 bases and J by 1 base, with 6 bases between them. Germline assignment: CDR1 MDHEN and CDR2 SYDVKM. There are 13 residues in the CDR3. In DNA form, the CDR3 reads TGTGCCAGCAGTCCCGGGAGCAATCAGCCCCAGCATTTT. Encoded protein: CASSPGSNQPQHF.